This T cell receptor (beta chain) was captured by sequencing in a study of blood T cell repertoires in COVID-19. Study information: Donors in the United States, Italy and Spain gave samples during acute or convalescent COVID-19.

Original processing notes: Estimation of nucleated cell counts was performed using reference gene primer amplification. Clones were sequenced by immunoSEQ multiplex PCR, and TCRdb holds only the in-frame ones, with some missing. V and J calls plus clone size are reproduced from that table; the DNA served to infer D and trimming. The data hold 84,000 or so clones, with nearly 85% observed a single time. V lost 1 base and J lost 4, with 8 bases in between. This CDR3 spans 13 amino acids. The V gene's germline CDR1 is SGHNT and CDR2 YYREEE (reference sequence). The V gene is TRBV5-4, the J gene TRBJ2-5; tentatively, D is TRBD2 (6 bases). The sequenced sample was peripheral blood. The source is a woman older than 75 with acute or convalescent COVID-19. The CDR3 reads CASSLRGGETQYF. CDR3 bases: TGTGCCAGCAGCTTGCGGGGAGGAGAGACCCAGTACTTC. The full variable domain, in which reference TRBV5-4 and TRBJ2-5 provide the parts outside the CDR3, is ETGVTQSPTHLIKTRGQQVTLRCSSQSGHNTVSWYQQALGQGPQFIFQYYREEENGRGNFPPRFSGLQFPNYSSELNVNALELDDSALYLCASSLRGGETQYFGPGTRLLVL.